This T cell receptor beta chain was sequenced in a study of blood T cell repertoires in COVID-19. The overall study: Specimens from acute and convalescent COVID-19 originated in the United States, Italy and Spain. Sources were T cells, B-cell-depleted T cells, or PBMCs; the material itself was cDNA or gDNA.

As handled by the study authors: From reference gene primer amplification, estimates of nucleated cell counts were derived. This table comes from immunoSEQ multiplex PCR, and its TCRdb copy is limited to in-frame clones, with some not included. The V and J calls and the clone size are those of that table, but D and trimming were determined from the DNA. The table includes roughly 200,000 clones, 70% to 85% detected once. Trimming shortened V by 2 bases and J by 7 bases, and 19 bases separated the two germline ends. Germline loops: CDR1 MNHNS, CDR2 SASEGT. This CDR3 is built from 16 residues. The rearrangement joins TRBV6-1 to TRBJ2-3, with TRBD2 as a possible D gene (6 bases). This clonotype was obtained from a man in his fifties or sixties who had recovered from COVID-19. Specimen: peripheral blood. The CDR3 sequence: CASSEPGRESGYTQYF. The DNA of the CDR3 is TGTGCCAGCAGTGAACCTGGGCGGGAATCCGGATATACGCAGTATTTT.